This is a list of T cell receptor beta chains from one sample in a study of T cell responses to AZD1222 COVID-19 vaccine. Repertoires were generated with immunoSEQ multiplex PCR, while TCRdb's copy carries only in-frame clones and drops some. Among more than 120,000 clones, almost 90% were seen once, and the ten largest hold approximately 1.6%. The sample in question was peripheral blood, obtained 28 days after the second AZD1222 dose. Every receptor here comes from an adult who received the AZD1222 COVID-19 vaccine. Each CDR3 is given with its conserved first and last residue. The D gene is left open where the match is weak. Only part of the rows carry a size: once, few, many, or a class if the clone is expanded.

length,V,J,size,D,DNA,CDR3
16,TRBV5-4,TRBJ2-7,once,TRBD1,TGTGCCAGCAGCTTGGTGGGACAGGGGCCCCTCCACGAGCAGTACTTC,CASSLVGQGPLHEQYF
14,TRBV7-2,TRBJ2-1,-,TRBD2,TGTGCCAGCAGCTCCGGACTAGCAATCGATGAGCAGTTCTTC,CASSSGLAIDEQFF
19,TRBV5-1,TRBJ2-1,-,TRBD2,TGCGCCAGCAGCTTGGCTGGGCGGGGCGCGGGGGGGCCGTACAATGAGCAGTTCTTC,CASSLAGRGAGGPYNEQFF
15,TRBV2,TRBJ2-7,-,-,TGTGCCAGCCTAGGAATGGCTAGGGACTCCCACGAGCAGTACTTC,CASLGMARDSHEQYF
15,TRBV30,TRBJ2-2,-,-,TGTGCCTGGAGTGTATTGGGGGCCCACACCGGGGAGCTGTTTTTT,CAWSVLGAHTGELFF
16,TRBV4-2,TRBJ1-6,-,-,TGTGCCAGCAGCCAACCCCAGGGCTCCTATAATTCACCCCTCCACTTT,CASSQPQGSYNSPLHF
14,TRBV18,TRBJ1-2,-,-,TGTGCCAGCTCACGGGACGCAGCCTACTATGGCTACACCTTC,CASSRDAAYYGYTF
15,TRBV15,TRBJ1-2,-,TRBD1,TGTGCCACCAGCAGTAATCTAGCAGGGGGCCTGGGCTACACCTTC,CATSSNLAGGLGYTF
11,TRBV20-1,TRBJ1-5,-,-,TGCAGTGCCGCAGGAAATCAGCCCCAGCATTTT,CSAAGNQPQHF
14,TRBV18,TRBJ1-5,-,-,TGTGCCAGCTCAATGCAGGAGAGCCATCAGCCCCAGCATTTT,CASSMQESHQPQHF
14,TRBV3-1/TRBV3-2,TRBJ2-1,-,-,TGTGCCAGCACCGCCCGCCGGGGGACGAATGAGCAGTTCTTC,CASTARRGTNEQFF
12,TRBV29-1,TRBJ1-1,once,-,TGCAGCGTCCACACGGGGGGCACTGAAGCTTTCTTT,CSVHTGGTEAFF
10,TRBV29-1,TRBJ1-1,-,-,TGCAGCGCGGTGAACACTGAAGCTTTCTTT,CSAVNTEAFF
16,TRBV4-1,TRBJ2-7,-,TRBD1,TGCGCCAGCAGCCAGGAAGGGACAGAGACGTACTACGAGCAGTACTTC,CASSQEGTETYYEQYF
12,TRBV5-4,TRBJ1-1,-,-,TGTGCCAGCAGCTTGGCAGGGTATGAAGCTTTCTTT,CASSLAGYEAFF
15,TRBV4-1,TRBJ1-2,-,-,TGCGCCAGCAGCCAAGAGCAGGGGAGGGTTTATGGCTACACCTTC,CASSQEQGRVYGYTF
15,TRBV5-4,TRBJ1-2,-,-,TGTGCCAGCAGCTTGCCCGGGGGCGTAGGTTATGGCTACACCTTC,CASSLPGGVGYGYTF
15,TRBV18,TRBJ2-2,-,-,TGTGCCAGCTCACCAAGGACTTCGAACACCGGGGAGCTGTTTTTT,CASSPRTSNTGELFF
16,TRBV6-5,TRBJ2-3,-,TRBD2,TGTGCCAGCAGTTACTTGGCGGGGGGCGACCTCGTTACGCAGTATTTT,CASSYLAGGDLVTQYF
14,TRBV28,TRBJ2-7,few,TRBD1,TGTGCCAGCAGGCGGACAGGGGGCGCGTACGAGCAGTACTTC,CASRRTGGAYEQYF
13,TRBV9,TRBJ1-1,-,-,TGTGCCAGCAGCGTAGCACAGGACACTGAAGCTTTCTTT,CASSVAQDTEAFF
17,TRBV2,TRBJ2-6,-,TRBD1,TGTGCCAGCAGTGCCGTACAGGGGGCGATAGGGGCCAACGTCCTGACTTTC,CASSAVQGAIGANVLTF
11,TRBV11-2,TRBJ1-1,once,-,TGTGCCAGCAGCTTAGGGTACGGGGCTTTCTTT,CASSLGYGAFF
15,TRBV9,TRBJ1-6,-,TRBD1,TGTGCCAGCAGCGCGGGACAGGGGTTTAATTCACCCCTCCACTTT,CASSAGQGFNSPLHF
15,TRBV28,TRBJ1-5,-,-,TGTGCCAGCAGTTTATTTTTAGGGGGGCATCAGCCCCAGCATTTT,CASSLFLGGHQPQHF
17,TRBV28,TRBJ2-2,few,TRBD1,TGTGCCAGCAGCCTCGCCCGAGGGACAGGGAACACCGGGGAGCTGTTTTTT,CASSLARGTGNTGELFF
13,TRBV6-5,TRBJ2-1,-,TRBD2,TGTGCCAGCAAGGCGGGAGGTAACAATGAGCAGTTCTTC,CASKAGGNNEQFF
15,TRBV11-2,TRBJ2-5,-,-,TGTGCCAGCAGCCTAAACCCCAGGGGCCAAGAGACCCAGTACTTC,CASSLNPRGQETQYF
16,TRBV10-2,TRBJ1-1,-,TRBD1,TGCGCCAGCAGGGACACGAGACGGGACAGAAACACTGAAGCTTTCTTT,CASRDTRRDRNTEAFF
12,TRBV29-1,TRBJ2-3,-,-,TGCAGCGCCGCCCTGGGTGTGGATACGCAGTATTTT,CSAALGVDTQYF
15,TRBV4-3,TRBJ2-7,once,-,TGCGCCAGCAGCCAAGACAGGGTAGAATCGCACGAGCAGTACTTC,CASSQDRVESHEQYF
15,TRBV30,TRBJ2-5,once,TRBD2,TGTGCCTGGGATGGGACTAGCGGGACCCAAGAGACCCAGTACTTC,CAWDGTSGTQETQYF
14,TRBV9,TRBJ1-1,-,TRBD1,TGTGCCAGCAGCGAGGGCACAGGGGGCACTGAAGCTTTCTTT,CASSEGTGGTEAFF
14,TRBV2,TRBJ1-6,-,-,TGTGCCAGCAGTGAAAGGGGGAGAGGTTCACCCCTCCACTTT,CASSERGRGSPLHF
15,TRBV21-1,TRBJ1-4,-,-,TGTGCCAGTCTACATCAGGGACTACCGCGGGAAAAACTGTTTTTT,CASLHQGLPREKLFF
12,TRBV11-2,TRBJ2-1,-,-,TGTGCCAGCAGCTTAGCCGACAATGAGCAGTTCTTC,CASSLADNEQFF
15,TRBV24-1,TRBJ2-5,-,TRBD2,TGTGCCACCAGTGATACCTTAGCGGGAGGGGAGACCCAGTACTTC,CATSDTLAGGETQYF
13,TRBV2,TRBJ1-2,-,TRBD1,TGTGCCAGCAGTCCTACAGGGGGCGGTGGCTACACCTTC,CASSPTGGGGYTF
18,TRBV11-2,TRBJ2-5,-,-,TGTGCCAGCAGCTACAACGTAGTAGGGACTCCACAGGGGGAGACCCAGTACTTC,CASSYNVVGTPQGETQYF
13,TRBV10-1,TRBJ2-2,-,-,TGCGCCAGCGGGACCCTAAACGGCGGGGAGCTGTTTTTT,CASGTLNGGELFF
16,TRBV27,TRBJ1-6,-,-,TGTGCCAGCACAAAAACCGTCGTAAATACTAATTCACCCCTCCACTTT,CASTKTVVNTNSPLHF
16,TRBV5-4,TRBJ1-3,-,-,TGTGCCAGCAGCTTGGTACCGAAAGTCTCTGGAAACACCATATATTTT,CASSLVPKVSGNTIYF
15,TRBV6-5,TRBJ1-4,-,-,TGTGCCAGCAGTTACTTCGGGGGCCTAAATGAAAAACTGTTTTTT,CASSYFGGLNEKLFF
15,TRBV19,TRBJ1-1,-,TRBD1,TGTGCCACCCATTTCCGAGGACAGGGTGTCACTGAAGCTTTCTTT,CATHFRGQGVTEAFF
15,TRBV11-2,TRBJ2-7,few,TRBD2,TGTGCCAGCAGTCCTACTTGGAGGGAGGGATACGAGCAGTACTTC,CASSPTWREGYEQYF
15,TRBV7-6,TRBJ1-6,-,-,TGTGCCAGCAGCTTAGCGGGCAGGGGTAATTCACCCCTCCACTTT,CASSLAGRGNSPLHF
17,TRBV7-9,TRBJ2-3,-,TRBD2,TGTGCCAGCAGCTTAGCGGGGACTAGCGGGATCTCCGGAGGGCAGTATTTT,CASSLAGTSGISGGQYF
11,TRBV7-8,TRBJ1-2,-,TRBD1,TGTGCCAGCAGCTTACGACAGGGAATAACCTTC,CASSLRQGITF
14,TRBV24-1,TRBJ2-7,once,TRBD2,TGTGCCACCAGTGACCAGCGGGACCCCTACGAGCAGTACTTC,CATSDQRDPYEQYF
15,TRBV6-2/TRBV6-3,TRBJ2-7,-,TRBD2,TGTGCCAGCAGTCGAGGACTAGCGGGAGGGTACGAGCAGTACTTC,CASSRGLAGGYEQYF
15,TRBV5-6,TRBJ1-3,-,TRBD1,TGTGCCAGCACGAAAAACAGGGGTCAAGGATACACCATATATTTT,CASTKNRGQGYTIYF
16,TRBV11-2,TRBJ1-2,-,TRBD1,TGTGCCAGCAGCGCCAGCCGAGGACAGGGGCAGCGAGGCTACACCTTC,CASSASRGQGQRGYTF
18,TRBV7-8,TRBJ1-4,-,TRBD1,TGTGCCAGCAGCCCATATCAACCATTGGGACAGGGCCCCGAAAAACTGTTTTTT,CASSPYQPLGQGPEKLFF
14,TRBV27,TRBJ1-6,-,-,TGTGCCAGCACCCCAGGAAGTGGGAATTCACCCCTCCACTTT,CASTPGSGNSPLHF
15,TRBV27,TRBJ1-1,-,-,TGTGCCAGCAGTTCCACCCCCCGGGGGGACACTGAAGCTTTCTTT,CASSSTPRGDTEAFF